Following are 14 T cell receptor beta chains from one sample sequenced in a study of blood T cell repertoires in COVID-19. This table comes from immunoSEQ multiplex PCR, and its TCRdb copy is limited to in-frame clones, with some not included. This table has approximately 260,000 clones, roughly 84% appearing once. Material: peripheral blood. The receptors originated from a human donor in a cohort sampled during active COVID-19.

This chain joins TRBV7-2 and TRBJ2-3; unclear D gene. Germline V gene lookup returns CDR1 SGHTA and CDR2 FQGNSA. This CDR3 has 15 residues. Trimming left V 7 bases short and J 6 bases short, with 20 bases between. This chain's CDR3 is CASKTRRGRLDTQYF. DNA for the CDR3: TGTGCCAGCAAGACCCGGCGTGGGCGTTTGGATACGCAGTATTTT.

The chain joins TRBV5-1 to TRBJ1-5, with 7 nucleotides matching TRBD1. CDR3 length: 14 amino acids. The V gene end was trimmed by 4 bases and the J gene end by 7 bases; junction bases not matched to a gene: 8. The germline gives CDR1 SGHRS, CDR2 YFSETQ. CDR3 residues: CASSPRQGGQPQHF. DNA for the CDR3: TGCGCCAGCAGCCCCAGACAGGGCGGGCAGCCCCAGCATTTT.

There are many counts of this clone. The rearrangement joins TRBV3-1 (or the pseudogene TRBV3-2) to TRBJ2-6; the match to TRBD1 covers 7 bases. CDR3 length equals 18 residues. Per the germline V gene, CDR1 is LGHDT and CDR2 is YNNKEL (reference sequence). The V and J ends lost 2 bases and 3 bases, in that order; junction bases with no gene match: 10. CDR3: CASSQRGRGRIGANVLTF. The CDR3 bases are TGTGCCAGCAGCCAACGAGGTAGGGGGCGAATTGGGGCCAACGTCCTGACTTTC.

The chain has TRBV10-2 and TRBJ2-7, with 8 nucleotides matching TRBD2. CDR1 WSHSY and CDR2 SAAADI come from the germline V gene. The CDR3 covers 15 residues. V dropped 0 bases and J dropped 5; count of bases not matched to a gene: 6. For the CDR3, the DNA is TGCGCCAGCAGTGAGTCGAGCGGGGGAGTCCACGAGCAGTACTTC. Its translation is CASSESSGGVHEQYF.

This chain links TRBV28 with TRBJ1-4; no clear D gene. This CDR3 has 14 amino acids. Germline V gives CDR1 MDHEN, CDR2 SYDVKM. Trimming stripped 6 bases from V and 6 bases from J, with 14 bases between. The CDR3 is CASSRLYRDEKLFF. The CDR3 DNA reads TGTGCCAGCAGCAGACTCTACCGGGATGAAAAACTGTTTTTT. The whole variable domain, filled in from reference TRBV28 and TRBJ1-4, reads DVKVTQSSRYLVKRTGEKVFLECVQDMDHENMFWYRQDPGLGLRLIYFSYDVKMKEKGDIPEGYSVSREKKERFSLILESASTNQTSMYLCASSRLYRDEKLFFGSGTQLSVL.

The chain couples TRBV6-6 to TRBJ1-5, with a tentative D call TRBD1 (5 bases). V gave up 2 bases and J gave up 2 bases, with 13 bases separating them. Looked up from germline, CDR1 is MNHNY and CDR2 is SVGAGI (reference sequence). The CDR3 is made up of 16 amino acids. CDR3: CASSYSITGRNQPQHF. CDR3 nucleotide sequence: TGTGCCAGCAGTTACAGTATTACAGGACGCAATCAGCCCCAGCATTTT.

Note on this clone: Within the sample, other DNA sequences also encode this same CDR3. This chain uses TRBV4-1 with TRBJ2-1; TRBD1 matches at 8 bases. CDR3 length: 13 residues. CDR1 MGHRA and CDR2 YSYEKL come from the germline V gene. The V segment lost 1 base and the J segment 7 bases; nucleotides outside the gene matches: 0. CDR3 protein: CASSQGQGNEQFF. DNA for the CDR3: TGCGCCAGCAGCCAAGGACAGGGGAATGAGCAGTTCTTC.

A remark on this clone: At one boundary the junction diverges from the germline segment, which might be a read error. V is TRBV11-2 and J is TRBJ2-7; TRBD2 matches at 9 bases. Germline CDR1 SGHAT, CDR2 FQNNGV. This CDR3 is 15 amino acids long. CDR3 loop: CASSLGAGGTHEQYF. CDR3 nucleotides: TGTGCCAGCAGTTTAGGAGCGGGAGGAACCCACGAGCAGTACTTC.

This chain connects TRBV12-5 to TRBJ1-5, with 9 bases aligning to TRBD1. Germline V gives CDR1 LGHNT, CDR2 FRNRAP. This CDR3 contains 15 residues. Trimming cost V 7 bases and J 7 bases; bases outside gene matches: 11. CDR3 protein: CASAPGQGIGQPQHF. In DNA form, the CDR3 reads TGTGCTAGTGCCCCCGGACAGGGGATTGGGCAGCCCCAGCATTTT.

The chain recombines TRBV7-6 with TRBJ1-5, with TRBD1 as a possible D gene (5 bases). Germline V gene sequence: CDR1 SGHVS, CDR2 FNYEAQ. The V end was cut by 5 bases, the J end by 3 bases, with 17 bases between. This CDR3 region has 16 residues. The CDR3 loop is CASSPPDGGNNQPQHF. The CDR3 DNA sequence: TGTGCCAGCAGCCCACCTGATGGGGGGAACAATCAGCCCCAGCATTTT.

The chain carries TRBV20-1 and TRBJ2-3, with 8 bases aligning to TRBD2. Trimming cost V 3 bases and J 2 bases; bases outside gene matches: 10. Germline V CDR1 and CDR2: DFQATT, SNEGSKA (reference sequence). This CDR3 is 16 amino acids long. The CDR3 DNA follows: TGCAGTGCTAGTGGGGTCGGCGGGAGGAACACAGATACGCAGTATTTT. Its protein product is CSASGVGGRNTDTQYF.

The chain has TRBV9 and TRBJ1-2; perhaps TRBD1 as D (6 bases). V lost 4 bases to trimming and J lost 2 bases, with 21 bases between them. Germline values: CDR1 SGDLS, CDR2 YYNGEE. The CDR3 runs to 17 residues. The CDR3 region has the DNA TGTGCCAGCAGCTCCATGGGAGGGACAAGAAAGAACTATGGCTACACCTTC. As protein: CASSSMGGTRKNYGYTF.

This chain connects TRBV6-5 to TRBJ1-1; tentative D call: TRBD1 (5 bases). CDR3 size: 15 residues. Germline V gene data show CDR1 as MNHEY and CDR2 as SVGAGI. V was cut by 7 bases and J by 3 bases, with 18 bases left in between. The CDR3 region is CASTEGRGRDTEAFF. The CDR3 DNA reads TGTGCCAGCACAGAGGGGAGGGGCAGGGACACTGAAGCTTTCTTT.

This clone was seen a single time. V gene TRBV11-2 combines with J gene TRBJ2-2; maybe TRBD2 (6 bases). With 5 bases removed from V and 8 bases from J, the gap between germline ends came to 15 bases. The CDR3 has 14 residues. CDR1 SGHAT and CDR2 FQNNGV come from the germline V gene. CDR3 amino acids: CASSPGGGAGELFF. The CDR3 DNA reads as TGTGCCAGCAGCCCCGGGGGAGGTGCTGGGGAGCTGTTTTTT.